This T cell receptor beta chain was sequenced during a study of human T cells and chemical hapten exposure (dated by TCRdb to the early 2020s). Broadly, across the study: For sensitization, 2% DPC in acetone was applied to a roughly 2 cm by roughly 2 cm area of upper inner arm skin. Throughout the study period of 20 to 30 weeks, patients also received therapeutic DPC doses to the scalp every week. Patch tests used Finn chambers with 0.01% DPC on the upper back, scored after 6 days by International Contact Dermatitis Research Group standards. The mostly female patient cohort included alopecia areata with under or over 50% scalp involvement, alopecia totalis and alopecia universalis. Libraries were pooled for sequencing, and variation in per-sample TCR yields was attributed mainly to small differences in library volumes within the pool. In alopecia patients, the study followed how the peripheral blood TCR repertoire changed in vivo over primary and secondary sensitization to diphenylcyclopropenone (DPC), a hapten. Blood samples were taken from patients before sensitization (week 0) and then at 2, 6 and about 24 weeks after DPC sensitization. Blood for TCR sequencing was provided by twenty-nine alopecia patients at one to four time points (pre-sensitization, 2, 6 and 24 weeks). Study-level results and caveats: Significantly more large CDR3 similarity clusters were formed by expanded TCRs than by pre-sensitization or healthy control sets, consistent with antigen-driven responses. Repeated subsampling changed both the strength of the expansion versus patch-test correlation and the threshold at which that correlation became significant. Alopecia, a presumed autoimmune disease, was present in all patients, so the immune response of the patients might differ from that of healthy individuals. DPC sensitization did not change the number of TCRs with a frequency above 1 in 1000, and there was no evidence of changes in global repertoire structure. A positive correlation was found between the number of PT1 expanded TCRs and patch test score, with significance reached at thresholds 8, 16 and 32 but not 4.

For this clonotype: No cognate antigen has been identified for it. The limits of the CDR3 on the DNA are not certain, so only TCRdb's listed CDR3 is given.

The CDR3 covers 13 residues, taking in both the cysteine and the phenylalanine. Sequences SSHAT (CDR1) and FNYEAQ (CDR2) are obtained from the germline V gene (reference sequence). This specimen's time point label, interpreted: pre-sensitization, week 0. The sample's treatment or condition label, decoded: therapeutic diphenylcyclopropenone sensitization with weekly scalp DPC. At each patch-test visit, blood was drawn before the patch test was applied. Eligible patients were aged 18 to 70, diagnosed with alopecia, deemed suitable for DPC therapy, and excluded if pregnant. Total RNA was extracted from unfractionated whole blood that had been collected in Tempus Blood RNA tubes. Library generation was performed with RACE. TCRdb shows the sequencer as NextSeq 500. During library preparation, unique molecular identifiers were attached to individual cDNA molecules so that TCRs could be counted in a quantitative, reproducible way. Both TCR alpha and TCR beta chains were sequenced from each blood RNA sample. In the source study's methods: A median of around 96,000 TCRs per sample was observed, with a range of about 20,000 to 690,600. V, J and CDR3 annotation of the TCR reads was carried out using the Decombinator software suite. Every sample was subsampled to the same number of TCRs (28,000) for the PS versus PT1 abundance plots. Expanded TCRs were defined as absent before sensitization and observed at least eight times at the 2-week time point. Using fastp trimming at Q25 and MiXCR clonotype assembly, TCRdb reanalyzed the public sequencing data and kept in-frame beta chains. CDR3 protein sequences are deduplicated, and each keeps its most common genes and DNA. Here the V and J calls rest on TCRdb's processing, not on the authors' analysis. In all, the sample holds a few hundred thousand distinct CDR3 sequences, and over 8% of those were seen once. 2.3% of the sample is taken by the ten largest.

The sequence links TRBV7-7 to TRBJ2-1; the table's D call, TRBD1, was not checked against the DNA. The TCR comes from a woman aged 40 to 50 with alopecia areata. Some clones in this sample may be carry-over from other donors' samples. The sample consisted of whole blood, taken in connection with sensitization to the hapten diphenylcyclopropenone (DPC). For the CDR3, the sequence is CASSLVGQGAKFF.